This is a list of T cell receptor beta chains from one sample in a study of vaccination and CD4 T cells after COVID-19. MiXCR, applied by TCRdb to the PCR reads, yields one record per CDR3 protein. The data hold roughly 8,500 distinct CDR3 sequences, with roughly half observed a single time. These receptors' targets are unknown. The source material was CD4+ T cells from blood, cultured in vitro. The receptors were sampled from a human donor who had recovered from COVID-19. The CDR3 runs from the conserved cysteine through the conserved F or W. D genes are given only for firm matches. Clone size is not always given. Where it is, it says once, few, many or a class for expanded clones.

cdr3_nt cdr3_aa clone_size j_call v_call d_call
TGTGCCAGCAGTTTAAGCCAAGAGGGAGGGGCCCCATCCGAGCAGTACTTC CASSLSQEGGAPSEQYF NA TRBJ2-7 TRBV6-2/TRBV6-3 TRBD2
TGTGCCAGCAGTCTTGGGGCGGGGAGCACAGATACGCAGTATTTT CASSLGAGSTDTQYF few TRBJ2-3 TRBV2 NA
TGTGCCAGCAGCTCAACACGACAGGGGGATGGCTACACCTTC CASSSTRQGDGYTF few TRBJ1-2 TRBV11-2 TRBD1
TGTGCCAGCAGCTTAGGGGCCCTTGAAGCTTTCTTT CASSLGALEAFF NA TRBJ1-1 TRBV7-9 NA
TGTGCCAGCAGCCTCGGGACAGCCTCTGGAAACACCATATATTTT CASSLGTASGNTIYF medium-sized TRBJ1-3 TRBV7-9 TRBD1
TGTGCCAGCAGCATAACTTCGGGTACGACAGCTTTCTTT CASSITSGTTAFF medium-sized TRBJ1-1 TRBV7-3 NA
TGCAGCGTTGAGATTCAGGTCAAAGAGACCCAGTACTTC CSVEIQVKETQYF NA TRBJ2-5 TRBV29-1 NA
TGCAGTGCTCGAGCCCCGACTAGCGGGGGGGCTTACGATACGCAGTATTTT CSARAPTSGGAYDTQYF NA TRBJ2-3 TRBV20-1 TRBD2
TGTGCCAGTAGTACCGGGACCGCCGCCGTGGGGCCAAATCAGCCCCAGCATTTT CASSTGTAAVGPNQPQHF NA TRBJ1-5 TRBV19 NA
TGCGCCAGCAGCTTACCGGGGACAAATTCACCCCTCCACTTT CASSLPGTNSPLHF NA TRBJ1-6 TRBV5-1 NA
TGTGCCAGCAAAACGTACGCCCCTAATCAGTATTTT CASKTYAPNQYF once TRBJ2-3 TRBV2 NA
TGTGCCAGCAGCCGGGACGGGACCTACGAGCAGTACTTC CASSRDGTYEQYF NA TRBJ2-7 TRBV7-9 NA
TGCAGTGCTAGAGATCCCGGGCTAACCTACGAGCAGTACTTC CSARDPGLTYEQYF once TRBJ2-7 TRBV20-1 NA
TGTGCCAGCAGTGAAGGGTCGATAGATAATCAGCCCCAGCATTTT CASSEGSIDNQPQHF NA TRBJ1-5 TRBV6-1 NA
TGTGCCAGCAGCTCAGGGGCAGGGGGACGGGAGACCCAGTACTTC CASSSGAGGRETQYF NA TRBJ2-5 TRBV7-9 TRBD1
TGTGCCAGCAGCTTTAGAGGGAAAGTCTATGGCTACACCTTC CASSFRGKVYGYTF NA TRBJ1-2 TRBV5-4 NA
TGTGCCAGCAGCAAAGTTAAGGGACTTGGTAATTCACCCCTCCACTTT CASSKVKGLGNSPLHF few TRBJ1-6 TRBV21-1 NA
TGTGCCAGTAGTATGGCCCGGGGGGTGGGGCGCAATCAGCCCCAGCATTTT CASSMARGVGRNQPQHF NA TRBJ1-5 TRBV19 NA
TGTGCCAGCAGTACGGGGGGGCTCCCCTATGGCTACATCTTC CASSTGGLPYGYIF NA TRBJ1-2 TRBV6-1 NA
TGTGCCAGCAGCCCGGGACTAGCGGACGACTACGAGCAGTACTTC CASSPGLADDYEQYF NA TRBJ2-7 TRBV4-2 TRBD2
TGTGCCAGCAGTCAGGCGGGGAACTCTGGAAACACCATATATTTT CASSQAGNSGNTIYF NA TRBJ1-3 TRBV7-3 NA
TGCAGTGCTAGACGAACAGGGGGAGAGGGCTACACCTTC CSARRTGGEGYTF few TRBJ1-2 TRBV20-1 TRBD1
TGTGCCAGCAGTGGGAGGCGAGGGACAGGGGGAGCGTGGGAGACCCAGTACTTC CASSGRRGTGGAWETQYF NA TRBJ2-5 TRBV2 TRBD1
TGTGCCAGCAGTTACACTCTCGGGGGGCCCAACAATGAGCAGTTCTTC CASSYTLGGPNNEQFF once TRBJ2-1 TRBV6-5 NA